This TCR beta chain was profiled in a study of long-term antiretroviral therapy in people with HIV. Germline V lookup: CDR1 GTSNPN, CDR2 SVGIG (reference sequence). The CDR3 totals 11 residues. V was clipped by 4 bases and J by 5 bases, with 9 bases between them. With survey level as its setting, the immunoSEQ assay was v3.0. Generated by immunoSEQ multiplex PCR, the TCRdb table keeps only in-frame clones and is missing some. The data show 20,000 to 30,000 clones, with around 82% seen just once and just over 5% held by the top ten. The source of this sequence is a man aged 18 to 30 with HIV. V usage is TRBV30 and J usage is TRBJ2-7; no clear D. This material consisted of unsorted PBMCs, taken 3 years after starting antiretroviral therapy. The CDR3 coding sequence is TGTGCCTGGACGCTTGAGGACGAGCAGTACTTC. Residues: CAWTLEDEQYF. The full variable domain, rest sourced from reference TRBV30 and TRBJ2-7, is SQTIHQWPATLVQPVGSPLSLECTVEGTSNPNLYWYRQAAGRGLQLLFYSVGIGQISSEVPQNLSASRPQDRQFILSSKKLLLSDSGFYLCAWTLEDEQYFGPGTRLTVT.